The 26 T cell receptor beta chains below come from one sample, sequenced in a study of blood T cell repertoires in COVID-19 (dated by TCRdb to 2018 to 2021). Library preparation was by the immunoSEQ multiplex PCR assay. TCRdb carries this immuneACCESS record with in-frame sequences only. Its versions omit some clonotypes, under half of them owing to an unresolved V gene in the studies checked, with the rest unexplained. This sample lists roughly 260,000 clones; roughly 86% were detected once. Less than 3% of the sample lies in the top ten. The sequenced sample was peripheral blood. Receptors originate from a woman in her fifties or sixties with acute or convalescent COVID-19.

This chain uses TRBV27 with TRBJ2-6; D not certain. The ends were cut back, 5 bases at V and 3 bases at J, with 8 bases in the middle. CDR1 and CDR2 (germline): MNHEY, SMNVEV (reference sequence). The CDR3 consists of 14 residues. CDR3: CASSTPIGANVLTF. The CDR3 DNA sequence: TGTGCCAGCAGTACCCCTATTGGGGCCAACGTCCTGACTTTC. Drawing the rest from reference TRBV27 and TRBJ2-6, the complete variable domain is EAQVTQNPRYLITVTGKKLTVTCSQNMNHEYMSWYRQDPGLGLRQIYYSMNVEVTDKGDVPEGYKVSRKEKRNFPLILESPSPNQTSLYFCASSTPIGANVLTFGAGSRLTVL.

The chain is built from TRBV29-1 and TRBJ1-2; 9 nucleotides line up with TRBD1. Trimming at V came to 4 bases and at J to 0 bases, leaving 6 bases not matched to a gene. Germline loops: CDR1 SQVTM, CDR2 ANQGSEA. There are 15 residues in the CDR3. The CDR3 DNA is TGCAGCGTTGGGGCCGGGACAGGGCCTAACTATGGCTACACCTTC. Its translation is CSVGAGTGPNYGYTF. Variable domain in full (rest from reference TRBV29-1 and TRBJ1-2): SAVISQKPSRDICQRGTSLTIQCQVDSQVTMMFWYRQQPGQSLTLIATANQGSEATYESGFVIDKFPISRPNLTFSTLTVSNMSPEDSSIYLCSVGAGTGPNYGYTFGSGTRLTVV.

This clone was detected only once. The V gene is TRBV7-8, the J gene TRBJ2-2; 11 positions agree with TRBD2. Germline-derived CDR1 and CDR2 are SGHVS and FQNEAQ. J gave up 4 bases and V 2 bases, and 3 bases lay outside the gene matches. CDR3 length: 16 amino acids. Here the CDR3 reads CASSLLTSGSTGELFF. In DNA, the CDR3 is TGTGCCAGCAGCTTACTCACTAGCGGGAGCACCGGGGAGCTGTTTTTT.

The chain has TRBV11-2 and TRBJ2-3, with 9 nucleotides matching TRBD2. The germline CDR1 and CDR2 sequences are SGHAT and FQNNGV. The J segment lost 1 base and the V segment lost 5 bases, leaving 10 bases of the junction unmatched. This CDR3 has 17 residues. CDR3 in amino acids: CASSQGLAGIGTDTQYF. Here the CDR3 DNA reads TGTGCCAGCAGCCAGGGACTAGCTGGGATCGGCACAGATACGCAGTATTTT.

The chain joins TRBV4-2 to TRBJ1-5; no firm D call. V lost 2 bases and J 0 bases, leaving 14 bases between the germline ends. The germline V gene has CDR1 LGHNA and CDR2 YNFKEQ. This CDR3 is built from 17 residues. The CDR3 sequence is CASSQHLVSDSNQPQHF. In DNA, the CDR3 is TGTGCCAGCAGCCAACATTTAGTCTCTGATAGCAATCAGCCCCAGCATTTT.

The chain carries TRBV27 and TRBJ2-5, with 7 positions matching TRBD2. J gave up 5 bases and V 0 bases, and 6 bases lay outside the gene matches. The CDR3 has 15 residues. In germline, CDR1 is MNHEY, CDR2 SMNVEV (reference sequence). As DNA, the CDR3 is TGTGCCAGCAGTTTATCCGGGGGGTTGGGGGAGACCCAGTACTTC. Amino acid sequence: CASSLSGGLGETQYF.

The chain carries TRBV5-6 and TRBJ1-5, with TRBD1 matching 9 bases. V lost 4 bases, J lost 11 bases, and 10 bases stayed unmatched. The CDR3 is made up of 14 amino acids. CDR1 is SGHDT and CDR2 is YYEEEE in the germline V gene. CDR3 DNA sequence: TGTGCCAGCAGCCGCCGGGGACAGGGAGGGACCCAGCATTTT. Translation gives CASSRRGQGGTQHF.

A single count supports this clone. CDR3 coding DNA: TGTGCCAGCAGCGTAGGTATGGAAAGAGGTGGTGAGCAGTACTTC. It translates to CASSVGMERGGEQYF. This sequence joins TRBV9 and TRBJ2-7, with no clear D. The CDR3 extends over 15 amino acids. V dropped 0 bases and J dropped 7 bases, with 17 bases sitting between them. Germline lookup yields CDR1 SGDLS and CDR2 YYNGEE.

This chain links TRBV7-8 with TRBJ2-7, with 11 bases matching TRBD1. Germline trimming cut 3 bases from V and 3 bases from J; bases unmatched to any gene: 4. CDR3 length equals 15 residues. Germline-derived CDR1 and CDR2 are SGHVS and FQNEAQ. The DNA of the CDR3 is TGTGCCAGCAGCTTTGGTGGGACAGGGGGCTACGAGCAGTACTTC. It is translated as CASSFGGTGGYEQYF. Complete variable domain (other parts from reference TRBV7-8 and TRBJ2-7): GAGVSQSPRYKVAKRGQDVALRCDPISGHVSLFWYQQALGQGPEFLTYFQNEAQLDKSGLPSDRFFAERPEGSVSTLKIQRTQQEDSAVYLCASSFGGTGGYEQYFGPGTRLTVT.

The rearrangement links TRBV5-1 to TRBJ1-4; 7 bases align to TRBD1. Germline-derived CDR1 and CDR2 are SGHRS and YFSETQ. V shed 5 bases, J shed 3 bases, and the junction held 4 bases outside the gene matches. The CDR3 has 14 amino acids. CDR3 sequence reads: CASSRGQPNEKLFF. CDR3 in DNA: TGCGCCAGCAGTCGGGGACAGCCTAATGAAAAACTGTTTTTT.

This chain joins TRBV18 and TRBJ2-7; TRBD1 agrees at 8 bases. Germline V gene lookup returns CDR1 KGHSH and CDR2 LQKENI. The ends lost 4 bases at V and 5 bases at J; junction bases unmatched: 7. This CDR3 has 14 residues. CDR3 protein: CASSRLDRDHEQYF. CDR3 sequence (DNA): TGTGCCAGCTCACGATTGGACAGGGACCACGAGCAGTACTTC.

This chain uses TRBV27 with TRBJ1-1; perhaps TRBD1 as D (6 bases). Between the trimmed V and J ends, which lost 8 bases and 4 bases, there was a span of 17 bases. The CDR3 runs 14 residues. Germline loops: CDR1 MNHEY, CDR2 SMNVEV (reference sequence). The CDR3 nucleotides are TGTGCCAGCGGGAGGGGGTTAGGTGTCACTGAAGCTTTCTTT. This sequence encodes CASGRGLGVTEAFF.

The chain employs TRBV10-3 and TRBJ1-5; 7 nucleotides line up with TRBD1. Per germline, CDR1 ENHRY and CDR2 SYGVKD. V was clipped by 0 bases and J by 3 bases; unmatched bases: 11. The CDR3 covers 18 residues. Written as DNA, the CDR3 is TGTGCCATCAGTGAGTCGATTTTTTTCGGACAGGTCAATCAGCCCCAGCATTTT. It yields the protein CAISESIFFGQVNQPQHF.

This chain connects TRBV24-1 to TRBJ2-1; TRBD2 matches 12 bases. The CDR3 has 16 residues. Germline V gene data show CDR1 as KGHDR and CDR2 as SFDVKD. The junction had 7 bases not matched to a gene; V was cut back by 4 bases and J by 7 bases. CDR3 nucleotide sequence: TGTGCCACCAGTGACGAGACTAGCGGGAGACTGAATGAGCAGTTCTTC. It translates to CATSDETSGRLNEQFF.

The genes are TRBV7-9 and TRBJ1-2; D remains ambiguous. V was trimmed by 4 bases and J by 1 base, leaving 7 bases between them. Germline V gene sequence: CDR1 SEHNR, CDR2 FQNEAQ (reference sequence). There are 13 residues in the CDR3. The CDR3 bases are TGTGCCAGCAGCTACGGACTTAACTATGGCTACACCTTC. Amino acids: CASSYGLNYGYTF.

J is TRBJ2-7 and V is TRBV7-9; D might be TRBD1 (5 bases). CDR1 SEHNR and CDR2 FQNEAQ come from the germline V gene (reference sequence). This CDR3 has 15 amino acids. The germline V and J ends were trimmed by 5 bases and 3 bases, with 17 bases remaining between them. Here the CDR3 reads CASSPPSTAFYEQYF. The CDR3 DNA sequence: TGTGCCAGCAGCCCCCCGTCGACAGCCTTCTACGAGCAGTACTTC.

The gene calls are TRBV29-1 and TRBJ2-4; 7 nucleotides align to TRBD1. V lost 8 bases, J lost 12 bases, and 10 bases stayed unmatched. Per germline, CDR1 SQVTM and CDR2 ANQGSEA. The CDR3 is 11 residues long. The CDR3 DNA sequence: TGCAGCAAGCATCACAGGGGCTGTCAGTACTTC. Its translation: CSKHHRGCQYF.

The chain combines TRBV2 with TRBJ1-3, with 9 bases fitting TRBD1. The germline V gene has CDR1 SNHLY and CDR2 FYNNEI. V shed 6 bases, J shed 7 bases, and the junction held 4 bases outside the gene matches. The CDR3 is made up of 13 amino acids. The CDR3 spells CASRGDRVNTIYF. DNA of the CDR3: TGTGCCAGCAGGGGGGACAGGGTCAACACCATATATTTT.

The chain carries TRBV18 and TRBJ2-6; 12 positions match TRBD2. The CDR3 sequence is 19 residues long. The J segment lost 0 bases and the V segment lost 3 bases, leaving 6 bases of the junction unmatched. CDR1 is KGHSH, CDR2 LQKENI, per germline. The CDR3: CASSPVPTSGSSGANVLTF. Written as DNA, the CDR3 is TGTGCCAGCTCACCCGTCCCGACTAGCGGGAGCTCTGGGGCCAACGTCCTGACTTTC.

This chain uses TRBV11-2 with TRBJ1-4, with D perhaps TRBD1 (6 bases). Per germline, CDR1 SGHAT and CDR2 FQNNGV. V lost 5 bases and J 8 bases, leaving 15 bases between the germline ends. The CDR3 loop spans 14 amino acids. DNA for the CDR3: TGTGCCAGCAGCCGAGGGGGGGAGGGGGAAAAACTGTTTTTT. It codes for CASSRGGEGEKLFF.

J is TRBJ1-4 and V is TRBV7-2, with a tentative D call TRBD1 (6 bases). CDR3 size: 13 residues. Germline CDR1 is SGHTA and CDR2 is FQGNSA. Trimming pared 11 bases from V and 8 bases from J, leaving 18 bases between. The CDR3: CASSRTVEEKLFF. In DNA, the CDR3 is TGTGCCTCCAGCAGGACAGTTGAGGAAAAACTGTTTTTT.

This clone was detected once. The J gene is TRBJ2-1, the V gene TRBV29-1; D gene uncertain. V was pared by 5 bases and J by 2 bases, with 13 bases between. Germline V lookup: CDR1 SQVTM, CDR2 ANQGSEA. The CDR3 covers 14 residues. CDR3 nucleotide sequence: TGCAGCGTTCCTAGAAACGGAGCCTACAATGAGCAGTTCTTC. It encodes CSVPRNGAYNEQFF.

The CDR3 here is CASSLAGWWAGELFF. CDR3 nucleotide sequence: TGTGCCAGCAGCCTAGCCGGGTGGTGGGCCGGGGAGCTGTTTTTT. V usage is TRBV3-1 (or the pseudogene TRBV3-2) and J usage is TRBJ2-2; D not resolved. Germline CDR1 LGHDT, CDR2 YNNKEL (reference sequence). Trimming pared 4 bases from V and 6 bases from J, leaving 15 bases between. This CDR3 has 15 amino acids.

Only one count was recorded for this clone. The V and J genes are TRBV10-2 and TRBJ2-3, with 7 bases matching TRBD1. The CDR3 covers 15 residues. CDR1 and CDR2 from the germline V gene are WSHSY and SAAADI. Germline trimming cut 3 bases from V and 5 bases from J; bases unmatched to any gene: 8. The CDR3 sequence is CASSDQGVGGDTQYF. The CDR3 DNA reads TGCGCCAGCAGTGACCAGGGGGTTGGGGGAGATACGCAGTATTTT.

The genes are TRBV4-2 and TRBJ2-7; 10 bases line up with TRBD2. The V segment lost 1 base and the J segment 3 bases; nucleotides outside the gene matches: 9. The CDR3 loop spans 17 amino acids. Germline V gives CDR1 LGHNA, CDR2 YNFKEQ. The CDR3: CASSQGRSGRTHYEQYF. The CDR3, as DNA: TGTGCCAGCAGCCAAGGTCGTAGCGGGAGGACTCACTACGAGCAGTACTTC.

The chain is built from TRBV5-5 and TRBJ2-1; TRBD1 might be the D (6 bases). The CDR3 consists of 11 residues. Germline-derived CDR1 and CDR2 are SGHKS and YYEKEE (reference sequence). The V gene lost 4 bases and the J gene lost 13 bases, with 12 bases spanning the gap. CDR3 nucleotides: TGTGCCAGCAGCGGCCGGGACAATCAGTTCTTC. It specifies CASSGRDNQFF.